The 10 T cell receptor beta chains in this list originate from one sample, sequenced in a study of T cell repertoires in cytomegalovirus infection. Their antigens remain unidentified. TCRdb re-called the reads with MiXCR, one entry per CDR3 protein. This sample has some 700,000 distinct CDR3 sequences, with around 35% found just once. This material consisted of cultured PBMCs, taken from culture after CMV antigen stimulation. These receptors originate from a human donor in good health (CMV status not recorded). Some clones in this sample may be carry-over from other donors' samples.

The chain carries TRBV20-1 and TRBJ2-7; 7 positions agree with TRBD1. CDR3 length: 12 residues. The junction had 4 bases not matched to a gene; V was cut back by 6 bases and J by 2 bases. CDR1 is DFQATT, CDR2 SNEGSKA, per germline (reference sequence). DNA of the CDR3: TGCAGTGCAAATGACAGGGCCTACGAGCAGTACTTC. It translates to CSANDRAYEQYF.

This clonotype has a single count. The V and J genes are TRBV20-1 and TRBJ1-4; no reliable D call. Germline V lookup: CDR1 DFQATT, CDR2 SNEGSKA (reference sequence). V was clipped by 6 bases and J by 3 bases, with 17 bases between them. The CDR3 is 15 amino acids. The CDR3 region is CSAGDGVRANEKLFF. The CDR3, as DNA: TGCAGTGCCGGGGATGGAGTGCGGGCTAATGAAAAACTGTTTTTT.

This clonotype came up a few times. V usage is TRBV6-1 and J usage is TRBJ2-7, with unresolved D. The germline CDR1 and CDR2 sequences are MNHNS and SASEGT. Trimming took off 6 bases at V and 5 bases at J, with 8 bases between the two ends. This CDR3 contains 11 residues. This CDR3 reads CASRRSHEQYF. Here the CDR3 DNA reads TGTGCCAGCAGACGAAGCCACGAGCAGTACTTC.

The rearrangement uses TRBV10-3 and TRBJ1-2, with 8 bases lining up with TRBD1. The CDR3 length is 15 residues. CDR1 is ENHRY and CDR2 is SYGVKD in the germline V gene. J was trimmed by 6 bases and V by 6 bases; bases with no gene match: 12. The CDR3: CAIRGQLGQGNGYTF. The CDR3 DNA follows: TGTGCCATCAGAGGCCAACTAGGACAGGGTAATGGCTACACCTTC.

The rearrangement uses TRBV7-9 and TRBJ2-7; D tentatively reads TRBD1 or TRBD2 (5 bases each). The germline CDR1 and CDR2 sequences are SEHNR and FQNEAQ (reference sequence). This CDR3 is built from 15 residues. The V and J ends lost 4 bases and 1 base respectively, with 14 bases between them. The CDR3 sequence: CASSSWDRSSYEQYF. The CDR3 DNA reads TGTGCCAGCAGCTCATGGGACCGTTCTTCCTACGAGCAGTACTTC.

There are many counts of this clonotype. The CDR3 here is CASSLASGGPDTQYF. CDR3 sequence (DNA): TGTGCCAGCAGCTTAGCATCCGGGGGCCCCGATACGCAGTATTTT. The rearrangement links TRBV7-2 to TRBJ2-3, with D possibly being TRBD1 or TRBD2 (6 bases each). Per the germline V gene, CDR1 is SGHTA and CDR2 is FQGNSA. The V end lost 0 bases, the J end lost 6 bases, and 13 bases lay between the germline ends. The CDR3 spans 15 residues.

This rearrangement joins TRBV27 to TRBJ1-6; D gene uncertain. The germline V gene encodes CDR1 MNHEY and CDR2 SMNVEV (reference sequence). The CDR3 sequence is 11 residues long. Deletions cut 8 bases from V and 7 bases from J, with 6 bases between. Written as DNA, the CDR3 is TGTGCCAGCGGTCCCAATTCACCCCTCCACTTT. Encoded protein: CASGPNSPLHF.

This clonotype was recorded a few times. The V and J genes are TRBV6-6 and TRBJ2-3, with 7 nucleotides matching TRBD2. CDR3 length: 17 amino acids. Trimming cost V 2 bases and J 4 bases; bases outside gene matches: 12. The V gene's germline CDR1 is MNHNY and CDR2 SVGAGI (reference sequence). This CDR3 reads CASSYPGTAGVADTQYF. As DNA, the CDR3 is TGTGCCAGCAGTTACCCGGGAACGGCGGGAGTCGCAGATACGCAGTATTTT.

This chain links TRBV5-5 with TRBJ2-3, with D possibly TRBD2 on 5 matching bases. V was clipped by 4 bases and J by 2 bases, with 17 bases between them. This CDR3 comprises 16 residues. The germline CDR1 and CDR2 sequences are SGHKS and YYEKEE (reference sequence). As DNA, the CDR3 is TGTGCCAGCAGCCTGGAATCCGGGGTTTTCACAGATACGCAGTATTTT. Its protein product is CASSLESGVFTDTQYF. Full variable domain (remainder filled in from reference TRBV5-5 and TRBJ2-3): DAGVTQSPTHLIKTRGQQVTLRCSPISGHKSVSWYQQVLGQGPQFIFQYYEKEERGRGNFPDRFSARQFPNYSSELNVNALLLGDSALYLCASSLESGVFTDTQYFGPGTRLTVL.

The genes are TRBV5-1 and TRBJ1-2; D is ambiguous. Germline CDR1 SGHRS, CDR2 YFSETQ. The CDR3 runs to 14 residues. V shed 1 base and J shed 0 bases, with 7 bases lying between them. CDR3 residues: CASSLITTNYGYTF. The CDR3 DNA sequence: TGCGCCAGCAGCTTGATAACTACTAACTATGGCTACACCTTC.